A single sample gave rise to the 22 T cell receptor beta chains below, sequenced in a study of blood T cell repertoires in COVID-19 (dated by TCRdb to about 2020). Libraries were made using the immunoSEQ multiplex PCR assay. This immuneACCESS table, as held by TCRdb, lists in-frame sequences with V and J called but not all clones. Of the missing ones, under half trace to an unresolved V gene in checked studies; the others have no known cause. This sample holds over 200,000 clones; roughly 86% were observed only once. Roughly 2.6% of the sample comes from the top ten. The sequencing input was peripheral blood. These receptor sequences come from a woman aged 60-75 years with acute or convalescent COVID-19.

V is TRBV30 and J is TRBJ1-4, with D possibly being TRBD1 (5 bases). The V end lost 0 bases, the J end lost 7 bases, and 9 bases lay between the germline ends. The CDR3 length is 13 residues. Per germline, CDR1 GTSNPN and CDR2 SVGIG (reference sequence). The CDR3 nucleotides read TGTGCCTGGAGTGTCCAGGGAAGTGAAAAACTGTTTTTT. Amino acid sequence: CAWSVQGSEKLFF.

V usage is TRBV5-4 and J usage is TRBJ2-5; 12 bases align to TRBD1. The CDR3 spans 16 residues. The V segment lost 0 bases and the J segment 4 bases; nucleotides outside the gene matches: 4. Germline V gene sequence: CDR1 SGHNT, CDR2 YYREEE (reference sequence). The CDR3 sequence is CASSLGDRGRRETQYF. DNA of the CDR3: TGTGCCAGCAGCTTGGGGGACAGGGGGCGCAGAGAGACCCAGTACTTC. The complete variable domain, with remaining parts taken from reference TRBV5-4 and TRBJ2-5, reads ETGVTQSPTHLIKTRGQQVTLRCSSQSGHNTVSWYQQALGQGPQFIFQYYREEENGRGNFPPRFSGLQFPNYSSELNVNALELDDSALYLCASSLGDRGRRETQYFGPGTRLLVL.

This clone was seen just once. The rearrangement uses TRBV5-1 and TRBJ1-2; 8 bases are a match to TRBD1. This CDR3 comprises 13 residues. The V and J ends lost 3 bases and 2 bases, in that order; junction bases with no gene match: 0. The germline V gene encodes CDR1 SGHRS and CDR2 YFSETQ. The CDR3 reads CASSWDRNYGYTF. The CDR3, as DNA: TGCGCCAGCAGCTGGGACAGGAACTATGGCTACACCTTC. Full variable domain (missing parts from reference TRBV5-1 and TRBJ1-2): KAGVTQTPRYLIKTRGQQVTLSCSPISGHRSVSWYQQTPGQGLQFLFEYFSETQRNKGNFPGRFSGRQFSNSRSEMNVSTLELGDSALYLCASSWDRNYGYTFGSGTRLTVV.

The chain recombines TRBV7-2 with TRBJ2-2, with D possibly matching TRBD1 (9 bases). CDR3 length: 16 amino acids. Germline CDR1 reads SGHTA; CDR2 reads FQGNSA. V shed 5 bases and J shed 6 bases, with 19 bases lying between them. The CDR3 coding sequence is TGTGCCAGCAGCCGGGGGGGACAGGGCGCACCCGGGGAGCTGTTTTTT. Its protein is CASSRGGQGAPGELFF.

J is TRBJ2-7 and V is TRBV28; D not certain. In germline, CDR1 is MDHEN, CDR2 SYDVKM. Trimming stripped 3 bases from V and 0 bases from J, with 12 bases between. The CDR3 has 15 residues. CDR3 DNA: TGTGCCAGCAGTTTGTTTGGCGGTACCTCCTACGAGCAGTACTTC. Its translation: CASSLFGGTSYEQYF.

The gene calls are TRBV3-1 (or the pseudogene TRBV3-2) and TRBJ2-7, with TRBD1 matching over 9 bases. The V segment lost 1 base and the J segment 1 base; nucleotides outside the gene matches: 2. This CDR3 is 15 amino acids long. The germline CDR1 and CDR2 sequences are LGHDT and YNNKEL (reference sequence). The CDR3 region has the DNA TGTGCCAGCAGCCAAGTAGGGACAGGGTCCTACGAGCAGTACTTC. Its translation is CASSQVGTGSYEQYF.

The chain is built from TRBV7-9 and TRBJ1-5; D remains ambiguous. Germline CDR1 and CDR2: SEHNR and FQNEAQ (reference sequence). V was trimmed by 3 bases and J by 8 bases, leaving 8 bases between them. CDR3 length: 12 residues. The CDR3: CASSFLGEPQHF. The CDR3 DNA reads as TGTGCCAGCAGCTTCCTCGGGGAGCCCCAGCATTTT. Combining the CDR3 with reference TRBV7-9 and TRBJ1-5 gives the whole variable domain DTGVSQNPRHKITKRGQNVTFRCDPISEHNRLYWYRQTLGQGPEFLTYFQNEAQLEKSRLLSDRFSAERPKGSFSTLEIQRTEQGDSAMYLCASSFLGEPQHFGDGTRLSIL.

The V gene is TRBV6-2 or TRBV6-3, the J gene TRBJ2-2; D might be TRBD1 (6 bases). Germline CDR1 MNHEY, CDR2 SVGEGT. V shed 2 bases and J shed 9 bases, with 13 bases lying between them. CDR3 size: 14 residues. The CDR3 region has the DNA TGTGCCAGCAGTTACGCCGGGACACTTCGGGAGCTGTTTTTT. Translated: CASSYAGTLRELFF.

This chain uses TRBV7-3 with TRBJ2-3, with 7 bases that match TRBD2. This CDR3 contains 14 residues. The ends lost 5 bases at V and 5 bases at J; junction bases unmatched: 7. CDR1 is SGHTA, CDR2 FQGTGA, per germline. The CDR3 protein is CASSDQGGGDTQYF. The CDR3 nucleotides read TGTGCCAGCAGCGACCAGGGCGGGGGAGATACGCAGTATTTT.

This chain connects TRBV24-1 to TRBJ1-5; D not resolved. V was clipped by 4 bases and J by 8 bases, with 14 bases between them. The CDR3 has 14 residues. Germline loops: CDR1 KGHDR, CDR2 SFDVKD. The CDR3 reads CATSETSTKEPQHF. The CDR3 region has the DNA TGTGCCACCAGTGAGACTAGTACAAAGGAGCCCCAGCATTTT.

The chain combines TRBV5-1 with TRBJ2-1; TRBD2 aligns across 8 bases. CDR1 SGHRS and CDR2 YFSETQ come from the germline V gene. The CDR3 is 14 residues long. The V gene end was trimmed by 6 bases and the J gene end by 0 bases; junction bases not matched to a gene: 2. The CDR3 protein is CASTREGSYNEQFF. The CDR3 region has the DNA TGCGCCAGCACCCGGGAGGGCTCCTACAATGAGCAGTTCTTC.

The chain has TRBV7-6 and TRBJ2-1, with 12 bases aligning to TRBD2. Per the germline V gene, CDR1 is SGHVS and CDR2 is FNYEAQ. Losses at the gene ends were 5 bases for V and 5 bases for J; bases not matched to a gene: 7. The CDR3 extends over 16 amino acids. CDR3 in amino acids: CASSPSSGGGNNEQFF. CDR3 DNA sequence: TGTGCCAGCAGCCCATCTAGCGGGGGGGGAAACAATGAGCAGTTCTTC. Full variable domain (missing parts from reference TRBV7-6 and TRBJ2-1): GAGVSQSPRYKVTKRGQDVALRCDPISGHVSLYWYRQALGQGPEFLTYFNYEAQQDKSGLPNDRFSAERPEGSISTLTIQRTEQRDSAMYRCASSPSSGGGNNEQFFGPGTRLTVL.

The chain carries TRBV30 and TRBJ1-4; D might be TRBD1 (6 bases). With 2 bases removed from V and 8 bases from J, the gap between germline ends came to 15 bases. The CDR3 runs 14 residues. The germline V gene has CDR1 GTSNPN and CDR2 SVGIG (reference sequence). CDR3 region: CAWSITGQGEKLFF. In nucleotides, the CDR3 is TGTGCCTGGAGTATTACAGGGCAGGGGGAAAAACTGTTTTTT.

The chain combines TRBV7-3 with TRBJ2-1; D call uncertain. Germline lookup yields CDR1 SGHTA and CDR2 FQGTGA. V lost 3 bases and J lost 0, with 12 bases in between. There are 16 residues in the CDR3. CDR3 sequence reads: CASSLAGTSSYNEQFF. CDR3 DNA sequence: TGTGCCAGCAGCTTGGCAGGCACAAGCTCCTACAATGAGCAGTTCTTC.

Here the CDR3 reads CASRRPGTGLNTEAFF. The CDR3 DNA reads as TGTGCCAGCAGACGTCCCGGGACAGGTTTGAACACTGAAGCTTTCTTT. The rearrangement uses TRBV25-1 and TRBJ1-1; 8 bases align to TRBD1. CDR3 size: 16 residues. The V gene end was trimmed by 6 bases and the J gene end by 0 bases; junction bases not matched to a gene: 9. Germline-derived CDR1 and CDR2 are MGHDK and SYGVNS.

This chain links TRBV11-2 with TRBJ1-1; D gene uncertain. This CDR3 region has 11 residues. Trimming left V 7 bases short and J 1 base short, with 4 bases between. Germline V gene data show CDR1 as SGHAT and CDR2 as FQNNGV. The CDR3: CASKQNTEAFF. The CDR3 region has the DNA TGTGCCAGCAAACAGAACACTGAAGCTTTCTTT.

This chain joins TRBV14 and TRBJ2-2, with 9 bases lining up with TRBD2. CDR1 and CDR2 from the germline V gene are SGHDN and FVKESK. Germline trimming cut 5 bases from V and 2 bases from J; bases unmatched to any gene: 6. The CDR3 loop spans 16 amino acids. The CDR3 coding sequence is TGTGCCAGCAGCTTGGGACTAGCCTCAAACACCGGGGAGCTGTTTTTT. Translated: CASSLGLASNTGELFF.

This chain uses TRBV24-1 with TRBJ2-3; perhaps TRBD2 as D (6 bases). From germline, CDR1 is KGHDR and CDR2 SFDVKD. This CDR3 contains 12 residues. The V and J ends lost 2 bases and 8 bases respectively, with 7 bases between them. The CDR3 sequence is CATSDWGVTQYF. As DNA, the CDR3 is TGTGCCACCAGTGATTGGGGGGTTACGCAGTATTTT.

The rearrangement joins TRBV11-2 to TRBJ2-5; 7 bases fit TRBD1. The J segment lost 2 bases and the V segment lost 4 bases, leaving 7 bases of the junction unmatched. Germline CDR1 reads SGHAT; CDR2 reads FQNNGV. This CDR3 contains 15 residues. CDR3 in amino acids: CASSSMWTGQETQYF. For the CDR3, the DNA is TGTGCCAGCAGCTCGATGTGGACAGGACAAGAGACCCAGTACTTC.

The rearrangement links TRBV6-1 to TRBJ2-7; TRBD1 agrees at 9 bases. The germline gives CDR1 MNHNS, CDR2 SASEGT. This CDR3 comprises 16 residues. J lost 1 base, V lost 2 bases, and 6 bases had no gene match. The CDR3: CASSERDRVLSYEQYF. The CDR3 nucleotides read TGTGCCAGCAGTGAACGGGACAGGGTGTTGTCCTACGAGCAGTACTTC.

This chain connects TRBV11-3 to TRBJ2-7; 10 nucleotides match TRBD1. V shed 5 bases and J 3 bases; nucleotides not matched to a gene: 4. CDR3 length: 14 amino acids. Germline CDR1 SGHNT, CDR2 YENEEA. CDR3 loop: CASSPRTGGYEQYF. The CDR3 nucleotides are TGTGCCAGCAGCCCCAGGACAGGGGGCTACGAGCAGTACTTC.

The J gene is TRBJ1-6, the V gene TRBV19, with D uncertain. The germline V and J ends were trimmed by 4 bases and 0 bases, with 10 bases remaining between them. CDR3 length equals 16 residues. Germline loops: CDR1 LNHDA, CDR2 SQIVND (reference sequence). Written as DNA, the CDR3 is TGTGCCAGTAGTAATCACGGGAGCTCCTATAATTCACCCCTCCACTTT. This codes for CASSNHGSSYNSPLHF.